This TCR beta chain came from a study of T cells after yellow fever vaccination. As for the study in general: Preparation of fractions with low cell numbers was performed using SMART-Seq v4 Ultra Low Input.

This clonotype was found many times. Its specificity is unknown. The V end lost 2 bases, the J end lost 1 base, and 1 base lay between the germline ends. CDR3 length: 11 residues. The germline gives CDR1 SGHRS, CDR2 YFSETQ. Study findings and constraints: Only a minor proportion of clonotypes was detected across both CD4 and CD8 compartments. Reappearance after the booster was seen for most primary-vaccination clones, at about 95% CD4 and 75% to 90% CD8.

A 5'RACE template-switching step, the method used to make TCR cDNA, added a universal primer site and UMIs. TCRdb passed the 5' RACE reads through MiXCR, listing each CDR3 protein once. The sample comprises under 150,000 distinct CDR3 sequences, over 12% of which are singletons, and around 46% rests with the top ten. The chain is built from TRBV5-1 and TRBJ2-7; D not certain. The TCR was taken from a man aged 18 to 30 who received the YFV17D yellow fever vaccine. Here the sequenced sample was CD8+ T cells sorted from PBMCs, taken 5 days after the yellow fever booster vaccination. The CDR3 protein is CASSFSYEQYF. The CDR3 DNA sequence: TGCGCCAGCAGCTTTTCCTACGAGCAGTACTTC.